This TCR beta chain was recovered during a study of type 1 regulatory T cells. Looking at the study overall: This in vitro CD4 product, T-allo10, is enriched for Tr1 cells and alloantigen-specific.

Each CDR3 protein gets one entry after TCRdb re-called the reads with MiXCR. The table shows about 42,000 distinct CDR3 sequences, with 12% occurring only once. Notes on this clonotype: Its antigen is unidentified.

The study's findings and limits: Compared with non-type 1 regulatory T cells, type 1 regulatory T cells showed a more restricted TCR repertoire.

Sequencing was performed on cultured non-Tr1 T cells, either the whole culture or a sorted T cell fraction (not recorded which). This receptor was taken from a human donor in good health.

The CDR3 DNA reads TGTGCCATCGGAAGCGGCGCGAACACCGGGGAGCTGTTTTTT. Its protein product is CAIGSGANTGELFF. The J gene is TRBJ2-2, the V gene TRBV10-3; maybe TRBD2 (5 bases). Trimming stripped 8 bases from V and 0 bases from J, with 10 bases between. Germline loops: CDR1 ENHRY, CDR2 SYGVKD. The CDR3 covers 14 residues.